Below, one TCR beta chain is given with its context. Its antigen is still unknown. No base quality information exists; no much larger clone differs at one position. V was cut back by 3 bases and J by 8 bases, leaving a gap of 12 bases between them. From the germline V gene (reference sequence), CDR1 is LNHDA and CDR2 is SQIVND. The CDR3, cysteine through phenylalanine, is 13 amino acids long. Only CDR3 DNA remains: 39 bases, in frame from the first base. This entry is derived from a study of T cell responses to AZD1222 COVID-19 vaccine listed by TCRdb under 2021. About the investigation overall: Because spike-specific TCR depth and breadth did not differ between the two schedules, AZD1222 recipients who got a second dose at roughly 4 weeks were pooled with those who got a second dose at roughly 12 weeks. TCR sequencing was performed for fewer than 250 trial participants, of whom 207 were given two doses of AZD1222 and around 25 were given two doses of MenACWY control vaccine. Enrollment into the trials was organized by age into subgroups of 18-55, 56-69 and 70-plus years, and those subgroups contained roughly 150, 30 and 60 TCR-sequenced participants, respectively.

The CDR3 regions of human TCRbeta chains were analyzed by immunosequencing. From the authors' description of their analysis: Repertoire TCRs were matched against a reference library of SARS-CoV-2-specific TCRs generated with the MIRA antigen-specificity platform. Breadth meant the fraction of unique TCRs that were SARS-CoV-2-associated, whereas depth meant the fraction of total T cells that were SARS-CoV-2-associated. Using the MIRA data, every spike-specific TCR was mapped to the spike region that the TCR reacted to and assigned to either a CD4 or a CD8 class. Log10-transformed breadth and depth values were compared by one-way ANOVA with Sidak's multiple comparisons tests. The clones in this table, taken by TCRdb from immuneACCESS, are in-frame only. Not every clone is retained; where verified, under half of the shortfall comes from an unresolved V gene, and the cause of the rest is unknown. V, J and clone size derive from that table, while D and trimming were established from the DNA sequence. This sample comprises 95,000 to 150,000 clones, about 90% of them detected only once. The ten largest make up roughly 5% of the sample.

The investigation overall reported the following: Because no samples from the day 14 peak response were available, repertoires could be characterized only after the peak T cell response. In the small 56-69-year group, the increase in depth fell short of significance, most likely because of low power. After two AZD1222 doses, both the breadth and the depth of spike-specific TCRs were significantly higher than at day 0 and than in MenACWY recipients. Reportedly, almost half of the unique spike-specific TCRs recognized epitopes lying outside the regions that are mutated in the B.1.351 and B.1.1.7 variants. Conclusions about previously exposed vaccinees are limited because only a handful of AZD1222 recipients were SARS-CoV-2 seropositive at baseline. CD4 TCRs associated with the vaccine covered the entire spike protein, and the dominant responses were in regions 160-218 and 743-854. Participants were mostly white British, with more females than males. The authors suggested clonal diversity may have been underestimated.

The time point label of this sample denotes: baseline before first vaccination. Vaccinee samples were obtained from the UK trials COV001 and COV002, which included a single-blind randomized controlled phase 2/3 trial of AZD1222 (ChAdOx1 nCoV-19) in healthy adults. Trial participant PBMC samples were collected at day 0 and day 28 after the second dose for TCRbeta chain sequencing. Sequenced material: peripheral blood, taken on day 0 of AZD1222 vaccination. The source is an adult in good health. This receptor chain uses TRBV19 and TRBJ2-3; the D gene cannot be resolved beyond TRBD1 or TRBD2, each matching 5 bases. The CDR3 region: CASSMGVLGTQYF. The DNA reads as follows: TGTGCCAGTAGTATGGGGGTTCTGGGTACGCAGTATTTT.